This record concerns one T cell receptor (beta chain) sequence. No cognate antigen has been identified for it. It has no much larger one-base neighbor in the sample; base qualities were not kept. V loses 5 bases, J loses 1 base, and the germline ends lie 2 bases apart. The CDR3 numbers 11 residues from cysteine through phenylalanine. Only the CDR3 portion is preserved as DNA: 33 bases, with reading frame beginning at the first base. These data are taken from a study of control samples from healthy donors and cancer patients (dated by TCRdb to the early 2020s). Libraries were built with the immunoSEQ multiplex PCR assay. Not all clones reach the TCRdb copy of this immuneACCESS table, which keeps in-frame sequences only. Checked studies attribute under half of the gap to unresolved V genes and leave the rest unexplained. Across this sample there are over 30,000 clones, with 86% seen only once. The ten largest clones represent 1.5% to 2% of the sample.

The receptor's source is a woman aged 40-49 years with lung cancer. This chain joins TRBV12-3 or TRBV12-4 to TRBJ2-5; no confident D gene assignment can be made. Sequencing was carried out using PBMCs. The CDR3 corresponds to CASSLQETQYF. The sequenced DNA: TGTGCCAGCAGTCTCCAAGAGACCCAGTACTTC.